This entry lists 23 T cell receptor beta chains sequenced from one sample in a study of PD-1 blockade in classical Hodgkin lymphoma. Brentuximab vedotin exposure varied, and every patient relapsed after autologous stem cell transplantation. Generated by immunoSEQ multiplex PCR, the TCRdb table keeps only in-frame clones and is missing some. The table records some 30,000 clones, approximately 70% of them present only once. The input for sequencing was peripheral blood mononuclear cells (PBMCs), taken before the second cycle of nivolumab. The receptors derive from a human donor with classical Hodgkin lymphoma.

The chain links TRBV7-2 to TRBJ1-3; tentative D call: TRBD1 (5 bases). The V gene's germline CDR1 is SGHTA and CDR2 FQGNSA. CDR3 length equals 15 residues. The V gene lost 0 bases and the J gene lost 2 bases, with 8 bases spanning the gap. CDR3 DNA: TGTGCCAGCAGCTTAGCGGGGGGTACTGGAAACACCATATATTTT. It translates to CASSLAGGTGNTIYF.

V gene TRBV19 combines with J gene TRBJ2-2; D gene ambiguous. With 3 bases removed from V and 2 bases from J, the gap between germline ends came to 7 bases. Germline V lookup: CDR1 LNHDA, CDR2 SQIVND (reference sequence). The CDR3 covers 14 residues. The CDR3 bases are TGTGCCAGTAGTATGATGGTAAACACCGGGGAGCTGTTTTTT. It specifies CASSMMVNTGELFF.

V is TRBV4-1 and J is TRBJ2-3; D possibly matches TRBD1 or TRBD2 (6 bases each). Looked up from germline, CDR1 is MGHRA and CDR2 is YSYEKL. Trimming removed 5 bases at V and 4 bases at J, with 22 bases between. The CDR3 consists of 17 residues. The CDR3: CASSENLGGNIADTQYF. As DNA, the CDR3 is TGCGCCAGCAGCGAGAACCTAGGGGGGAACATTGCAGATACGCAGTATTTT.

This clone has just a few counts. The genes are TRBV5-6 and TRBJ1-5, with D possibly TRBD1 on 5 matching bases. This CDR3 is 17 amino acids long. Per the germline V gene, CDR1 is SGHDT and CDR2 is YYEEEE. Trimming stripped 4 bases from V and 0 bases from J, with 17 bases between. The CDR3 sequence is CASSLNTGDYSNQPQHF. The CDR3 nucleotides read TGTGCCAGCAGCCTTAATACAGGAGATTATAGCAATCAGCCCCAGCATTTT.

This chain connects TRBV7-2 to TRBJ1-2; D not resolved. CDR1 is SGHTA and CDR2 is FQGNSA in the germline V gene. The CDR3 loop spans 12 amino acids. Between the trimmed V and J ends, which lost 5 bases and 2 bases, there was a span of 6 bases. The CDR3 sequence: CASSPVNYGYTF. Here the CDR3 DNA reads TGTGCCAGCAGCCCCGTCAACTATGGCTACACCTTC.

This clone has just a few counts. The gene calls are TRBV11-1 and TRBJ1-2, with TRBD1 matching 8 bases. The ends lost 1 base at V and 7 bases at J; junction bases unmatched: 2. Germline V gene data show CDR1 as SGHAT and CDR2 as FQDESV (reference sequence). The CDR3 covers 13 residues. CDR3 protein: CASSLGQGSGYTF. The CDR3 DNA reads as TGTGCCAGCAGCTTAGGACAGGGGTCTGGCTACACCTTC.

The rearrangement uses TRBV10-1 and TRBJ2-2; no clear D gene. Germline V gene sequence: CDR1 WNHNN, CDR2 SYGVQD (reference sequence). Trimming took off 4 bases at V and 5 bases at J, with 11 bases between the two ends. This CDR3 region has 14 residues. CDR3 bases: TGCGCCAGCAGTGCTCAGAGCTTGACCGGGGAGCTGTTTTTT. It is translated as CASSAQSLTGELFF.

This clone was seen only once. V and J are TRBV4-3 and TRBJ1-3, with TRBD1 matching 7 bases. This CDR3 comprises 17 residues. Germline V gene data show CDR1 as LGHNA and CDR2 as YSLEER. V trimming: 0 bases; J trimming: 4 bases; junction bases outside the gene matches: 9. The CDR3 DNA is TGCGCCAGCAGCCAAGACGCACCCGGGACAGCCGGAAACACCATATATTTT. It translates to CASSQDAPGTAGNTIYF.

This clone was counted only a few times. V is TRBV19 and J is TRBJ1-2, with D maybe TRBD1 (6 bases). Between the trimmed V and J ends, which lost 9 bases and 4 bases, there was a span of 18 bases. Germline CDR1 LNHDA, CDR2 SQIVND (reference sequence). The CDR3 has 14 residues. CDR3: CASHTQGRIYGYTF. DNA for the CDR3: TGTGCCAGCCATACCCAGGGGAGAATCTATGGCTACACCTTC.

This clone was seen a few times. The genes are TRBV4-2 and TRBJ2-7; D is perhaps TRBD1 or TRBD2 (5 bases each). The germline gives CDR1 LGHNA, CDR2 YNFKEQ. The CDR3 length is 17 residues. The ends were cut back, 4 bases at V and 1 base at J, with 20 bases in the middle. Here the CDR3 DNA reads TGTGCCAGCAGCCTGGGACCGCTCGTGAGTGAGTCCTACGAGCAGTACTTC. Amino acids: CASSLGPLVSESYEQYF.

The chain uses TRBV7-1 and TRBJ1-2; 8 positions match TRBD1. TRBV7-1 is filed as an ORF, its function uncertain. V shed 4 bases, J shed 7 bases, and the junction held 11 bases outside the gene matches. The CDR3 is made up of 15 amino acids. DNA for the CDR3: TGTGCCAGCAGCTTATCAGCTACAGGGGGAGGTGGCTACACCTTC. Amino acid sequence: CASSLSATGGGGYTF.

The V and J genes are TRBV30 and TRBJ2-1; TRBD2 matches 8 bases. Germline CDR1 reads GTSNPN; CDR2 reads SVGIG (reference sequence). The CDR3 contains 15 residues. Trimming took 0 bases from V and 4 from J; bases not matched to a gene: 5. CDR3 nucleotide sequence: TGTGCCTGGAGTGTAGAACTAGCGGTTTACAATGAGCAGTTCTTC. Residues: CAWSVELAVYNEQFF.

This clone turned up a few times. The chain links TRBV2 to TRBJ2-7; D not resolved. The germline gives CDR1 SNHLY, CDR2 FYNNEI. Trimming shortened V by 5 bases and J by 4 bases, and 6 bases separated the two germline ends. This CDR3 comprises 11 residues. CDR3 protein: CASSPEYEQYV. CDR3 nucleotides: TGTGCCAGCAGTCCGGAGTACGAGCAGTACGTC.

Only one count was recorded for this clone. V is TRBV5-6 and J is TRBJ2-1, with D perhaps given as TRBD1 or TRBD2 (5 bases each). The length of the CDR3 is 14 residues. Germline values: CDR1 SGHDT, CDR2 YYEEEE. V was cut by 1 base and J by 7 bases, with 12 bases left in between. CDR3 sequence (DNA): TGTGCCAGCAGCTTGTTGGGGACGGTAAATGAGCAGTTCTTC. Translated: CASSLLGTVNEQFF.

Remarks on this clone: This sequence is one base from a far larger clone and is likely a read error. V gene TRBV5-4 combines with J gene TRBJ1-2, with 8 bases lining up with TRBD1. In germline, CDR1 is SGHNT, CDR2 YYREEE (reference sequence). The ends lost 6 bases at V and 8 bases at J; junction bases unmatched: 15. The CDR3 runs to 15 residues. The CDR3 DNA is TGTGCCAGCAATCTAGGGACAGACAGGGGTACGGGCTACACCTTC. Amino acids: CASNLGTDRGTGYTF.

The CDR3: CASSLRETGFRTGELFF. The CDR3 coding sequence is TGCGCCAGCAGCTTGCGGGAGACAGGGTTTCGGACCGGGGAGCTGTTTTTT. The gene calls are TRBV5-1 and TRBJ2-2; D may be TRBD1 (7 bases). V was cut by 1 base and J by 5 bases, with 18 bases left in between. The germline V gene has CDR1 SGHRS and CDR2 YFSETQ. The CDR3 contains 17 residues.

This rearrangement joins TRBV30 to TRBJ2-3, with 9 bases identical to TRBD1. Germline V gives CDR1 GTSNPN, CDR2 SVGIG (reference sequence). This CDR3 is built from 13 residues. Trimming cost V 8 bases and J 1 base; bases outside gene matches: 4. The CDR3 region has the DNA TGTGCCGCAACAGGGGGCCGCACAGATACGCAGTATTTT. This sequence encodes CAATGGRTDTQYF.

The CDR3 sequence: CASSRNSYSNQPQHF. DNA of the CDR3: TGTGCCAGCAGCCGAAACAGCTATAGCAATCAGCCCCAGCATTTT. The genes are TRBV11-2 and TRBJ1-5; no clear D gene. The CDR3 loop spans 15 amino acids. Looked up from germline, CDR1 is SGHAT and CDR2 is FQNNGV. V lost 5 bases and J lost 0, with 11 bases in between.

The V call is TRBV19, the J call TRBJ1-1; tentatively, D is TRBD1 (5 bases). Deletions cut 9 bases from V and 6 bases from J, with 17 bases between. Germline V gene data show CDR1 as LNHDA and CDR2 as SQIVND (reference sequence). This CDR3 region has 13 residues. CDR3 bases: TGTGCCAGCCAGTACTTGGGGGGGGCTGAAGCTTTCTTT. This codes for CASQYLGGAEAFF.

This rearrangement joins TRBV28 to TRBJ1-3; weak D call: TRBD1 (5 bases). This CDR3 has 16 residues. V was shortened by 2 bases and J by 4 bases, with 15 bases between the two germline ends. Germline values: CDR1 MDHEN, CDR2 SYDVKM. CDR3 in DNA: TGTGCCAGCAGTTTACCGTTGGGGGTAGCCGGAAACACCATATATTTT. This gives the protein CASSLPLGVAGNTIYF.

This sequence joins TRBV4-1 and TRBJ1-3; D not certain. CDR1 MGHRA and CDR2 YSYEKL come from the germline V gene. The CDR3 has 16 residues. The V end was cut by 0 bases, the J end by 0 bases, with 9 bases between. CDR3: CASSQDPGSSGNTIYF. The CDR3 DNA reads TGCGCCAGCAGCCAAGATCCGGGGAGCTCTGGAAACACCATATATTTT.

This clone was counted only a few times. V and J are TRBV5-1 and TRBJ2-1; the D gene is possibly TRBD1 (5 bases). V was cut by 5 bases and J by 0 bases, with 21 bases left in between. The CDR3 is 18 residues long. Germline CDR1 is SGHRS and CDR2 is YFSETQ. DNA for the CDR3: TGCGCCAGCAGGAAGACGGACACAACAATTAGCTCCTACAATGAGCAGTTCTTC. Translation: CASRKTDTTISSYNEQFF. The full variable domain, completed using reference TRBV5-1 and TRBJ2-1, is KAGVTQTPRYLIKTRGQQVTLSCSPISGHRSVSWYQQTPGQGLQFLFEYFSETQRNKGNFPGRFSGRQFSNSRSEMNVSTLELGDSALYLCASRKTDTTISSYNEQFFGPGTRLTVL.

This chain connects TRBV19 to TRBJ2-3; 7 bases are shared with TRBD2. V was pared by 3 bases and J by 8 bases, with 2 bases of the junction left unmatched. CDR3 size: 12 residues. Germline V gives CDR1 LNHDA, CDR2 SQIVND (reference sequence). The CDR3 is CASSMAGATQYF. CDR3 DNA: TGTGCCAGTAGTATGGCGGGAGCTACGCAGTATTTT.